The 23 T cell receptor beta chains in this list originate from one sample, sequenced in a study of cytomegalovirus exposure and HLA in healthy donors. Researchers ran the PCR with 60 Vbeta and 13 Jbeta primers. Sequencing was performed with immunoSEQ multiplex PCR; in TCRdb, only in-frame clones are kept and a portion is missing. The sample holds roughly 140,000 clones; about 80% are singletons and the top ten take approximately 2%. The sample was PBMCs. Receptor source: a young man in good health and CMV-seronegative.

V and J are TRBV11-2 and TRBJ1-1; D possibly corresponds to TRBD1 (6 bases). Per the germline V gene, CDR1 is SGHAT and CDR2 is FQNNGV. The V and J ends lost 0 bases and 4 bases respectively, with 12 bases between them. CDR3 length: 15 residues. The CDR3 spells CASSLEQGRITEAFF. In DNA, the CDR3 is TGTGCCAGCAGCTTAGAACAGGGCCGGATCACTGAAGCTTTCTTT.

J is TRBJ1-1 and V is TRBV6-6; perhaps TRBD1 as D (5 bases). The CDR3 covers 12 residues. V shed 6 bases and J shed 1 base, with 6 bases lying between them. Looked up from germline, CDR1 is MNHNY and CDR2 is SVGAGI (reference sequence). The CDR3 nucleotides are TGTGCCAGCAGCGACAGGAACACTGAAGCTTTCTTT. Amino acids: CASSDRNTEAFF.

This clone was seen just once. V usage is TRBV29-1 and J usage is TRBJ2-7; 11 bases fit TRBD2. Germline assignment: CDR1 SQVTM and CDR2 ANQGSEA. CDR3 length equals 14 residues. Trimming removed 6 bases from V and 7 bases from J; junction bases left unmatched: 11. CDR3: CSVLRGSGRGEQYF. CDR3 DNA: TGCAGCGTCCTAAGGGGTAGCGGGAGGGGTGAGCAGTACTTC.

CDR3 sequence (DNA): TGCAGCGTTGAAGAGGACAGGGGGCCCTATGGCTACACCTTC. This gives the protein CSVEEDRGPYGYTF. The chain uses TRBV29-1 and TRBJ1-2, with TRBD1 matching 11 bases. With V trimmed by 0 bases and J by 4 bases, 1 base remained unmatched. CDR1 is SQVTM and CDR2 is ANQGSEA in the germline V gene. This CDR3 has 14 amino acids.

This clone was detected once. This chain joins TRBV27 and TRBJ2-5, with D maybe TRBD2 (5 bases). This CDR3 has 17 amino acids. Trimming took off 2 bases at V and 1 base at J, with 17 bases between the two ends. Germline lookup yields CDR1 MNHEY and CDR2 SMNVEV (reference sequence). For the CDR3, the DNA is TGTGCCAGCAGTTTACTTGGAGGACCTTTAGGCCAAGAGACCCAGTACTTC. Amino acids: CASSLLGGPLGQETQYF.

The chain employs TRBV27 and TRBJ1-5; no clear D gene. CDR1 is MNHEY, CDR2 SMNVEV, per germline (reference sequence). This CDR3 spans 13 amino acids. Trimming left V 1 base short and J 3 bases short, with 4 bases between. The CDR3 coding sequence is TGTGCCAGCAGTTTATGGGCCAATCAGCCCCAGCATTTT. Protein sequence: CASSLWANQPQHF.

The J gene is TRBJ2-1, the V gene TRBV28; D is possibly TRBD2 (6 bases). Per the germline V gene, CDR1 is MDHEN and CDR2 is SYDVKM. V lost 7 bases and J lost 6, with 22 bases in between. The CDR3 sequence is 16 residues long. CDR3 loop: CASTGGDGRDFNEQFF. CDR3 bases: TGTGCCAGCACGGGCGGTGATGGGCGGGATTTCAATGAGCAGTTCTTC. Variable domain in full (rest from reference TRBV28 and TRBJ2-1): DVKVTQSSRYLVKRTGEKVFLECVQDMDHENMFWYRQDPGLGLRLIYFSYDVKMKEKGDIPEGYSVSREKKERFSLILESASTNQTSMYLCASTGGDGRDFNEQFFGPGTRLTVL.

The chain combines TRBV5-1 with TRBJ1-2; D call uncertain. Germline V gene sequence: CDR1 SGHRS, CDR2 YFSETQ. The CDR3 extends over 13 amino acids. Trimming left V 4 bases short and J 7 bases short, with 14 bases between. CDR3 nucleotide sequence: TGCGCCAGCAGCACGGAGCCCTCGGGTGGCTACACCTTC. The encoded protein is CASSTEPSGGYTF.

This chain uses TRBV5-1 with TRBJ1-1, with TRBD1 as a possible D gene (6 bases). The V and J ends lost 4 bases and 0 bases respectively, with 10 bases between them. This CDR3 contains 14 residues. From germline, CDR1 is SGHRS and CDR2 YFSETQ. The CDR3 sequence is CASSNGTLNTEAFF. The CDR3 DNA reads TGCGCCAGCAGCAACGGGACATTGAACACTGAAGCTTTCTTT. The full variable domain, with the rest looked up from reference TRBV5-1 and TRBJ1-1, is KAGVTQTPRYLIKTRGQQVTLSCSPISGHRSVSWYQQTPGQGLQFLFEYFSETQRNKGNFPGRFSGRQFSNSRSEMNVSTLELGDSALYLCASSNGTLNTEAFFGQGTRLTVV.

V is TRBV5-6 and J is TRBJ2-6; D possibly corresponds to TRBD2 (6 bases). This CDR3 has 14 amino acids. CDR1 is SGHDT, CDR2 YYEEEE, per germline. V was cut by 5 bases and J by 3 bases, with 9 bases left in between. Here the CDR3 DNA reads TGTGCCAGCAGAAGGAGGGTTGGGGCCAACGTCCTGACTTTC. It specifies CASRRRVGANVLTF.

This chain connects TRBV29-1 to TRBJ2-5; TRBD1 might be the D (7 bases). This CDR3 comprises 14 residues. V dropped 7 bases and J dropped 1 base, with 16 bases sitting between them. The germline CDR1 and CDR2 sequences are SQVTM and ANQGSEA. The CDR3: CSAGGRGAQETQYF. In DNA, the CDR3 is TGCAGCGCCGGTGGCAGGGGGGCCCAAGAGACCCAGTACTTC.

This clone was observed a single time. CDR3 DNA: TGTGCCAGCAGCCAAGGGGCGGAGGGTGTGCTGTTTTTT. Amino acids: CASSQGAEGVLFF. V usage is TRBV14 and J usage is TRBJ2-2; TRBD2 is a possible D gene (6 bases). Trimming removed 1 base from V and 13 bases from J, with 13 bases in between. Germline V CDR1 and CDR2: SGHDN, FVKESK. This CDR3 has 13 amino acids.

V is TRBV28 and J is TRBJ1-5; D is possibly TRBD1 (6 bases). This CDR3 region has 15 residues. Germline V CDR1 and CDR2: MDHEN, SYDVKM. V lost 4 bases to trimming and J lost 3 bases, with 13 bases between them. DNA of the CDR3: TGTGCCAGCAGTTCCCTGGACAGCCTCAATCAGCCCCAGCATTTT. This codes for CASSSLDSLNQPQHF.

This chain joins TRBV18 and TRBJ2-1; D gene ambiguous. Germline V CDR1 and CDR2: KGHSH, LQKENI. V gave up 2 bases and J gave up 0 bases, with 11 bases separating them. The CDR3 length is 16 residues. The DNA for the CDR3 is TGTGCCAGCTCACCAAGGTCCCCAGGCTCCTACAATGAGCAGTTCTTC. Its translation: CASSPRSPGSYNEQFF.

This chain connects TRBV11-2 to TRBJ1-1; D is undetermined. CDR3 length equals 12 residues. Trimming took 6 bases from V and 11 from J, leaving 16 bases between them. Germline loops: CDR1 SGHAT, CDR2 FQNNGV. CDR3 region: CASRGDPATAFF. The CDR3 region has the DNA TGTGCCAGCAGAGGAGACCCTGCGACGGCTTTCTTT.

The rearrangement uses TRBV5-1 and TRBJ2-2; 13 nucleotides agree with TRBD2. Germline V gene sequence: CDR1 SGHRS, CDR2 YFSETQ. The CDR3 extends over 19 amino acids. V gave up 4 bases and J gave up 0 bases; unmatched junction bases: 9. The CDR3 protein is CASSPGTSGRAANTGELFF. The CDR3 DNA is TGCGCCAGCAGCCCCGGCACTAGCGGGAGGGCCGCGAACACCGGGGAGCTGTTTTTT.

This chain links TRBV19 with TRBJ2-4; 9 nucleotides line up with TRBD2. This CDR3 has 16 residues. In germline, CDR1 is LNHDA, CDR2 SQIVND (reference sequence). V lost 1 base to trimming and J lost 2 bases; unmatched junction nucleotides: 3. CDR3 sequence (DNA): TGTGCCAGTAGTATAGGCCTAGCGGGGACCAAAAACATTCAGTACTTC. Its translation: CASSIGLAGTKNIQYF.

The V and J genes are TRBV6-5 and TRBJ2-7; tentatively, D is TRBD2 (6 bases). Germline CDR1 reads MNHEY; CDR2 reads SVGAGI. This CDR3 comprises 16 residues. The germline V and J ends were trimmed by 0 bases and 1 base, with 13 bases remaining between them. CDR3 amino acids: CASSYSSGPVSYEQYF. The CDR3 bases are TGTGCCAGCAGTTACTCGAGCGGGCCCGTATCCTACGAGCAGTACTTC.

CDR3 in amino acids: CASSYTSGGVTDTQYF. DNA of the CDR3: TGTGCCAGCAGTTACACTAGCGGGGGGGTTACAGATACGCAGTATTTT. The genes are TRBV6-5 and TRBJ2-3; 13 nucleotides match TRBD2. The junction had 2 bases not matched to a gene; V was cut back by 2 bases and J by 3 bases. CDR3 length equals 16 residues. Germline assignment: CDR1 MNHEY and CDR2 SVGAGI.

This clone was found once. V gene TRBV5-1 combines with J gene TRBJ1-1; 10 nucleotides match TRBD1. V gave up 4 bases and J gave up 0 bases; unmatched junction bases: 6. The CDR3 contains 16 residues. Germline values: CDR1 SGHRS, CDR2 YFSETQ. The DNA for the CDR3 is TGCGCCAGCAGCATCGGACAGGGGGGGATGAACACTGAAGCTTTCTTT. Amino acids: CASSIGQGGMNTEAFF.

This clone was counted once. The gene calls are TRBV28 and TRBJ2-1, with unresolved D. The V gene lost 8 bases and the J gene lost 3 bases, with 11 bases spanning the gap. The length of the CDR3 is 13 residues. From germline, CDR1 is MDHEN and CDR2 SYDVKM. The CDR3 region is CASAPPGYNEQFF. CDR3 sequence (DNA): TGTGCCAGCGCACCCCCAGGCTACAATGAGCAGTTCTTC.

This rearrangement joins TRBV10-3 to TRBJ1-1; a weak D match, TRBD1 (6 bases). Trimming removed 3 bases at V and 3 bases at J, with 14 bases between. From germline, CDR1 is ENHRY and CDR2 SYGVKD. The CDR3 runs to 15 residues. The CDR3: CAISDWDYRDTEAFF. CDR3 nucleotide sequence: TGTGCCATCAGTGACTGGGACTACAGGGACACTGAAGCTTTCTTT.

The chain joins TRBV11-1 to TRBJ2-7; 11 bases align to TRBD1. The CDR3 consists of 15 residues. V lost 3 bases and J lost 3; bases outside the gene matches: 4. The germline CDR1 and CDR2 sequences are SGHAT and FQDESV (reference sequence). The CDR3 DNA sequence: TGTGCCAGCAGCTTTACCGGGACAGGGGGCTACGAGCAGTACTTC. Translating gives CASSFTGTGGYEQYF.